Listed here are 27 T cell receptor beta chains from one sample, sequenced in a study of control samples from healthy donors and cancer patients. Some clones are missing from TCRdb's copy, which holds only in-frame ones; the method was immunoSEQ multiplex PCR. The table has over 100,000 clones, more than 80% seen once. Specimen: blood. These receptors all stem from a man in his forties or fifties in good health.

This clone occurred a few times. This chain joins TRBV6-2 or TRBV6-3 and TRBJ2-5, with D hard to call. The CDR3 covers 11 residues. V shed 5 bases and J shed 0 bases, with 1 base lying between them. The germline V gene has CDR1 MNHEY and CDR2 SVGEGT. CDR3 nucleotides: TGTGCCAGCAGTCACCAAGAGACCCAGTACTTC. Translating gives CASSHQETQYF.

The chain employs TRBV2 and TRBJ1-1, with 8 bases matching TRBD1. V was pared by 7 bases and J by 1 base, with 2 bases of the junction left unmatched. Germline V lookup: CDR1 SNHLY, CDR2 FYNNEI. The CDR3 consists of 13 residues. This chain's CDR3 is CASKDRENTEAFF. Written as DNA, the CDR3 is TGTGCCAGCAAGGACAGGGAGAACACTGAAGCTTTCTTT. Looking up the rest from reference TRBV2 and TRBJ1-1 gives the full variable domain: EPEVTQTPSHQVTQMGQEVILRCVPISNHLYFYWYRQILGQKVEFLVSFYNNEISEKSEIFDDQFSVERPDGSNFTLKIRSTKLEDSAMYFCASKDRENTEAFFGQGTRLTVV.

The gene calls are TRBV5-4 and TRBJ2-2; 11 bases line up with TRBD1. The CDR3 length is 15 residues. Germline V CDR1 and CDR2: SGHNT, YYREEE (reference sequence). Trimming took 5 bases from V and 5 from J; bases not matched to a gene: 5. Written as DNA, the CDR3 is TGTGCCAGCAGAAGGGACAGGGGGGTAACCGGGGAGCTGTTTTTT. Its translation: CASRRDRGVTGELFF.

The rearrangement links TRBV2 to TRBJ2-4; TRBD1 matches at 9 bases. This CDR3 is built from 15 residues. Losses at the gene ends were 6 bases for V and 3 bases for J; bases not matched to a gene: 6. The germline CDR1 and CDR2 sequences are SNHLY and FYNNEI. As DNA, the CDR3 is TGTGCCAGCAGGGCACAGGGGGCGAGCAAAAACATTCAGTACTTC. Translated, it gives CASRAQGASKNIQYF. The whole variable domain, filled in from reference TRBV2 and TRBJ2-4, reads EPEVTQTPSHQVTQMGQEVILRCVPISNHLYFYWYRQILGQKVEFLVSFYNNEISEKSEIFDDQFSVERPDGSNFTLKIRSTKLEDSAMYFCASRAQGASKNIQYFGAGTRLSVL.

The V gene is TRBV19, the J gene TRBJ1-4; no clear D gene. Germline V CDR1 and CDR2: LNHDA, SQIVND (reference sequence). The CDR3 runs 13 residues. Trimming stripped 1 base from V and 10 bases from J, with 10 bases between. The CDR3 DNA reads TGTGCCAGTAGTATAGTTGGTTTTGGAAAACTGTTTTTT. Translated, it gives CASSIVGFGKLFF.

V usage is TRBV14 and J usage is TRBJ1-6; D remains unclear. V lost 0 bases and J lost 6, with 6 bases in between. The CDR3 runs to 14 residues. From germline, CDR1 is SGHDN and CDR2 FVKESK. CDR3 nucleotides: TGTGCCAGCAGCCAAGAAAGTCGTAATTCACCCCTCCACTTT. Translated, it gives CASSQESRNSPLHF.

This clone was detected once. This chain uses TRBV23-1 with TRBJ2-7; D not resolved. TRBV23-1 falls under the ORF class, with uncertain function. This CDR3 has 11 residues. Trimming took off 11 bases at V and 5 bases at J, with 13 bases between the two ends. The CDR3 coding sequence is TGCGCCGCTCAGGTTTTGGACGAGCAGTACTTC. Its translation is CAAQVLDEQYF.

Turning to this clone: Compared with germline, one end of the junction differs, possibly owing to a read error. The chain couples TRBV3-1 (or the pseudogene TRBV3-2) to TRBJ1-1, with 9 bases lining up with TRBD1. The CDR3 length is 13 residues. The germline V gene encodes CDR1 LGHDT and CDR2 YNNKEL (reference sequence). The CDR3 DNA reads TGTGCCAGCAGCCATGCCTTATCCGGGACAGGGTCTTTT. It encodes CASSHALSGTGSF.

In nucleotides, the CDR3 is TGTGCCAGCAGCCAACCCGGACTAGCGGGGGGGCGAGGAGATACGCAGTATTTT. It encodes CASSQPGLAGGRGDTQYF. The rearrangement links TRBV3-1 (or the pseudogene TRBV3-2) to TRBJ2-3, with TRBD2 matching over 15 bases. J was trimmed by 5 bases and V by 2 bases; bases with no gene match: 8. Germline CDR1 and CDR2: LGHDT and YNNKEL (reference sequence). The CDR3 has 18 residues.

The CDR3 DNA is TGTGCCAGCAGCCCCTCGGGACTCCTGAACTATGGCTACACCTTC. Translating gives CASSPSGLLNYGYTF. The V and J genes are TRBV7-8 and TRBJ1-2; D possibly corresponds to TRBD1 (5 bases). CDR1 is SGHVS, CDR2 FQNEAQ, per germline. V lost 5 bases to trimming and J lost 2 bases, with 15 bases between them. This CDR3 comprises 15 residues.

CDR3 sequence: CASSFLGTSGGTQETQYF. The CDR3, as DNA: TGTGCCAGCAGTTTTTTAGGGACTAGCGGGGGGACCCAAGAGACCCAGTACTTC. The rearrangement links TRBV27 to TRBJ2-5, with TRBD2 matching 15 bases. From germline, CDR1 is MNHEY and CDR2 SMNVEV (reference sequence). The V gene end was trimmed by 3 bases and the J gene end by 1 base; junction bases not matched to a gene: 6. The CDR3 has 18 amino acids.

CDR3 sequence reads: CASSLYGTSGAINEQFF. As DNA, the CDR3 is TGTGCCAGCAGCTTATATGGGACTAGCGGGGCGATTAATGAGCAGTTCTTC. The chain couples TRBV7-3 to TRBJ2-1; TRBD2 matches 13 bases. With V trimmed by 2 bases and J by 7 bases, 8 bases remained unmatched. The CDR3 has 17 amino acids. CDR1 SGHTA and CDR2 FQGTGA come from the germline V gene.

The chain is built from TRBV29-1 and TRBJ2-7; TRBD1 aligns across 10 bases. The CDR3 covers 14 residues. CDR1 and CDR2 from the germline V gene are SQVTM and ANQGSEA. Trimming at V came to 7 bases and at J to 0 bases, leaving 6 bases not matched to a gene. This CDR3 reads CSALGQGSSYEQYF. For the CDR3, the DNA is TGCAGCGCCCTGGGACAGGGGAGCTCCTACGAGCAGTACTTC.

V gene TRBV9 combines with J gene TRBJ1-3, with D possibly TRBD1 on 6 matching bases. Looked up from germline, CDR1 is SGDLS and CDR2 is YYNGEE. The CDR3 has 16 amino acids. The V end was cut by 4 bases, the J end by 6 bases, with 20 bases between. The CDR3 sequence: CASSQTVGGLKNTIYF. The CDR3 region has the DNA TGTGCCAGCAGCCAGACCGTGGGGGGGCTAAAAAACACCATATATTTT.

This chain connects TRBV29-1 to TRBJ2-3; TRBD2 agrees at 10 bases. There are 16 residues in the CDR3. The germline gives CDR1 SQVTM, CDR2 ANQGSEA. Trimming at V came to 7 bases and at J to 6 bases, leaving 16 bases not matched to a gene. CDR3 sequence: CSASEGLAGVSDTQYF. As DNA, the CDR3 is TGCAGCGCCAGTGAGGGGCTAGCGGGGGTGTCTGATACGCAGTATTTT.

The chain carries TRBV21-1 and TRBJ1-2; TRBD1 is the table's D call, not checked against the DNA. TRBV21-1 is a recognized pseudogene. The CDR3 consists of 14 residues. CDR3 coding DNA: TGTGCCAGCAGCAATTACGACAGGGGACAGGGCTACACCTTC. Protein: CASSNYDRGQGYTF.

This chain uses TRBV6-1 with TRBJ1-3; no reliable D call. The CDR3 extends over 17 amino acids. The V end lost 2 bases, the J end lost 0 bases, and 14 bases lay between the germline ends. Germline loops: CDR1 MNHNS, CDR2 SASEGT. The CDR3 reads CASSEWSTGSSGNTIYF. As DNA, the CDR3 is TGTGCCAGCAGTGAATGGTCAACGGGAAGCTCTGGAAACACCATATATTTT.

A single count supports this clone. The rearrangement uses TRBV5-1 and TRBJ2-2, with a tentative D call TRBD2 (6 bases). The CDR3 runs to 15 residues. CDR1 and CDR2 (germline): SGHRS, YFSETQ. Trimming removed 4 bases from V and 1 base from J, with 11 bases in between. CDR3 nucleotide sequence: TGCGCCAGCAGCAGGAGGGACGGGAACACCGGGGAGCTGTTTTTT. Translated: CASSRRDGNTGELFF.

V usage is TRBV7-2 and J usage is TRBJ2-6, with a tentative D call TRBD2 (5 bases). Trimming took off 0 bases at V and 1 base at J, with 7 bases between the two ends. The CDR3 covers 16 residues. Germline-derived CDR1 and CDR2 are SGHTA and FQGNSA. The DNA for the CDR3 is TGTGCCAGCAGCTTAGCCGGGGAGTCTGGGGCCAACGTCCTGACTTTC. This codes for CASSLAGESGANVLTF.

This sequence joins TRBV10-3 and TRBJ1-2; 7 nucleotides match TRBD1. CDR1 and CDR2 (germline): ENHRY, SYGVKD. This CDR3 has 15 residues. With 3 bases clipped from V and 7 bases from J, the junction kept 11 bases outside the gene matches. CDR3 protein: CAISETGQGGSGYTF. CDR3 in DNA: TGTGCCATCAGTGAAACAGGTCAGGGGGGCTCTGGCTACACCTTC.

The chain links TRBV9 to TRBJ1-1; D gene uncertain. The germline V gene has CDR1 SGDLS and CDR2 YYNGEE. The V end lost 0 bases, the J end lost 1 base, and 16 bases lay between the germline ends. The CDR3 runs 17 residues. The CDR3 DNA reads as TGTGCCAGCAGCGTAGTCCCGGGTATGGGCAGGAACACTGAAGCTTTCTTT. Translating gives CASSVVPGMGRNTEAFF.

The genes are TRBV9 and TRBJ1-1, with D maybe TRBD1 (6 bases). The ends were cut back, 4 bases at V and 3 bases at J, with 13 bases in the middle. The CDR3 extends over 14 amino acids. Germline assignment: CDR1 SGDLS and CDR2 YYNGEE. This CDR3 reads CASSPGVIDTEAFF. DNA for the CDR3: TGTGCCAGCAGCCCAGGGGTTATTGACACTGAAGCTTTCTTT.

The chain employs TRBV11-3 and TRBJ1-1; the D gene is possibly TRBD1 (5 bases). V was trimmed by 5 bases and J by 5 bases, leaving 18 bases between them. Germline CDR1 reads SGHNT; CDR2 reads YENEEA. This CDR3 is 15 amino acids long. The CDR3 region has the DNA TGTGCCAGCAGCCCAAGAGGGGCGGACGGAACTGAAGCTTTCTTT. Residues: CASSPRGADGTEAFF.

The gene calls are TRBV5-4 and TRBJ2-3, with 8 bases matching TRBD2. Per the germline V gene, CDR1 is SGHNT and CDR2 is YYREEE (reference sequence). V was clipped by 0 bases and J by 1 base; unmatched bases: 1. The CDR3 spans 15 residues. The CDR3 region has the DNA TGTGCCAGCAGCTTGGGTAGCGGGGGCACAGATACGCAGTATTTT. Its translation: CASSLGSGGTDTQYF.

This clone was recorded only once. The chain links TRBV2 to TRBJ2-1; D call uncertain. The ends were cut back, 7 bases at V and 4 bases at J, with 20 bases in the middle. This CDR3 is 16 amino acids long. CDR1 and CDR2 (germline): SNHLY, FYNNEI. The CDR3 DNA reads as TGTGCCAGCACCCTAGACCCCCTAACCGCTTACAATGAGCAGTTCTTC. It is translated as CASTLDPLTAYNEQFF.

The gene calls are TRBV7-2 and TRBJ1-4, with TRBD1 identical over 10 bases. Per germline, CDR1 SGHTA and CDR2 FQGNSA. With V trimmed by 6 bases and J by 7 bases, 5 bases remained unmatched. CDR3 size: 14 residues. The CDR3 region is CASRPTGGSEKLFF. CDR3 DNA sequence: TGTGCCAGCAGACCGACAGGGGGCTCTGAAAAACTGTTTTTT.

V is TRBV19 and J is TRBJ1-1; D is uncertain. The CDR3 runs to 15 residues. Between the trimmed V and J ends, which lost 5 bases and 4 bases, there was a span of 17 bases. Germline V gene sequence: CDR1 LNHDA, CDR2 SQIVND (reference sequence). The CDR3 DNA reads as TGTGCCAGTAGTCCCCGGGCAAGGGAAGGCACTGAAGCTTTCTTT. Translating gives CASSPRAREGTEAFF.